The entry below describes one T cell receptor beta chain. This clonotype was found many times. Which antigen it targets is not known. There are no base qualities to consult, and no much larger clone falls within one base. For each ankylosing spondylitis patient, the synovial fluid sample was matched to a blood sample from that same patient. TCRdb records Illumina HiSeq 2500 as the sequencer. TCR beta libraries were prepared by quantitative 5'-RACE with molecular barcodes. Under the source paper's analysis protocol: A new computational method, built on a probabilistic model of VDJ rearrangement, was used to identify disease-linked TCR variants. Clones were called with MiXCR by TCRdb after fastp trimmed the public reads at Q25, and only in-frame beta chains were retained. Every CDR3 protein is listed once, alongside the most common genes and DNA of its rows. The V and J calls were not made by the authors but by TCRdb's processing. The sample has about 140,000 distinct CDR3 sequences on record, 7% to 9% of them singletons. The leading ten clones occupy under 7.5% of the sample.

This record comes from a study of CD8 T cells in ankylosing spondylitis (dated by TCRdb to the late 2010s). Regarding the study in general: T cell receptor beta repertoires were profiled in healthy donors and ankylosing spondylitis patients so that disease-linked TCR variants could be found. The full study cohort was made up of about two dozen ankylosing spondylitis patients and 108 healthy donors. Samples of peripheral blood were taken, and for ankylosing spondylitis patients, synovial fluid was collected as well.

Broader findings and caveats from the paper: A TCR beta motif of 7 or 8 highly homologous amino acid variants appeared characteristic of blood from ankylosing spondylitis patients. The disease-linked clones showed a CD8+ phenotype and occurred at relatively low frequencies in peripheral blood. The disease-linked clones were reported to be significantly enriched in matched synovial fluid samples from ankylosing spondylitis patients. Some of the motif variants had been reported before in the synovial fluid and blood of reactive arthritis patients, a finding that suggests common disease-initiation mechanisms.

The sequenced sample was synovial fluid, either unsorted or a sorted T cell fraction (not recorded which). This TCR came from a male donor with ankylosing spondylitis.

The CDR3 is CSPWTSVGNEQFF. The base sequence is TGCAGTCCTTGGACTAGCGTGGGTAATGAGCAGTTCTTC. Rearrangement joined TRBV20-1 to TRBJ2-1, with 9 middle bases fitting TRBD2. Looking up the germline V gene (reference sequence) yields CDR1 DFQATT and CDR2 SNEGSKA. Relative to germline, V is missing 8 bases and J is missing 7 bases, with 9 bases of the junction outside any gene match. The CDR3 holds 13 amino acids from the cysteine to the phenylalanine. The retained sequence is limited to the CDR3, 39 bases, with the frame set at the first base.